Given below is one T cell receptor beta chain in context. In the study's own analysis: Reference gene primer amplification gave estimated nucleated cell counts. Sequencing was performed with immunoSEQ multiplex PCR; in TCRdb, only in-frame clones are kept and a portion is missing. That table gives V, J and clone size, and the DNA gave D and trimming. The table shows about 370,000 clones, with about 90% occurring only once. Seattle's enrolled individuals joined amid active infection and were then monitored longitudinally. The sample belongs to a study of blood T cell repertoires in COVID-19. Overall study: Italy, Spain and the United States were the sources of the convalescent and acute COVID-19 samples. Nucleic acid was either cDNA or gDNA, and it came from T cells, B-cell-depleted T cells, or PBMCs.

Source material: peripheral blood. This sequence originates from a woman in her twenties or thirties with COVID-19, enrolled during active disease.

The CDR3 region is CASSPLAGGDTGELFF. The CDR3 bases are TGTGCCAGCAGCCCACTAGCGGGAGGAGACACCGGGGAGCTGTTTTTT. V and J are TRBV3-1 (or the pseudogene TRBV3-2) and TRBJ2-2; the match to TRBD2 covers 12 bases. The germline CDR1 and CDR2 sequences are LGHDT and YNNKEL (reference sequence). The CDR3 is 16 residues long. V lost 4 bases to trimming and J lost 3 bases; unmatched junction nucleotides: 3.